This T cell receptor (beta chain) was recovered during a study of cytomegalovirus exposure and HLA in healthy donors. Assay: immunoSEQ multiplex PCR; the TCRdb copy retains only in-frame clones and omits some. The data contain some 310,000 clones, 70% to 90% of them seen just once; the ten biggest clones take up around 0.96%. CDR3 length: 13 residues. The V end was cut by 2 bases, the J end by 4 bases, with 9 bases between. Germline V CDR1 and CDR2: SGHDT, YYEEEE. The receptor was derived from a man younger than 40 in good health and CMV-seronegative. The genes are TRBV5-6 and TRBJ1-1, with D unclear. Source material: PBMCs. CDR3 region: CASSFGGVTEAFF. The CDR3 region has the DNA TGTGCCAGCAGCTTCGGAGGTGTCACTGAAGCTTTCTTT.